The 5 T cell receptor beta chains given below trace back to one sample, sequenced in a study of T cells expressing NK-cell markers. TCRdb reanalyzed the 5' RACE reads, giving one entry per CDR3 protein sequence and no DNA. This repertoire includes about 160,000 distinct CDR3 sequences. The sequencing input was blood T cells: a sorted CD56 or NKG2C T cell subset, CD4+ or CD8+ T cells, or bulk PBMC T cells (not recorded which). Receptors originate from a man between 18 and 69 years old in good health.

The chain recombines TRBV5-1 with TRBJ2-7; the TCRdb D gene call, TRBD2, has no DNA to confirm it. The CDR3 consists of 16 residues. Looked up from germline, CDR1 is SGHRS and CDR2 is YFSETQ. CDR3 sequence reads: CASSYEMGLSSYEQYF.

This rearrangement joins TRBV4-1 to TRBJ2-5; TCRdb's D call of TRBD1 is untestable without DNA. Germline CDR1 is MGHRA and CDR2 is YSYEKL. CDR3 length: 16 amino acids. The CDR3: CASSQDPGPPNPTQYF.

V gene TRBV7-9 combines with J gene TRBJ2-2; TCRdb's D call, TRBD2, is unchecked because there is no DNA. Germline CDR1 is SEHNR and CDR2 is FQNEAQ (reference sequence). This CDR3 comprises 14 residues. The chain's CDR3 is CATYRVGITGELFF.

The V and J genes are TRBV28 and TRBJ2-7. Germline V gives CDR1 MDHEN, CDR2 SYDVKM. The CDR3 runs 12 residues. This CDR3 reads CASRGEYYEQYF.

The rearrangement uses TRBV4-1 and TRBJ2-3; without DNA, the TCRdb call of TRBD2 cannot be checked. Looked up from germline, CDR1 is MGHRA and CDR2 is YSYEKL. The CDR3 length is 16 residues. The CDR3 protein is CASSLRRASGTDTQYF.